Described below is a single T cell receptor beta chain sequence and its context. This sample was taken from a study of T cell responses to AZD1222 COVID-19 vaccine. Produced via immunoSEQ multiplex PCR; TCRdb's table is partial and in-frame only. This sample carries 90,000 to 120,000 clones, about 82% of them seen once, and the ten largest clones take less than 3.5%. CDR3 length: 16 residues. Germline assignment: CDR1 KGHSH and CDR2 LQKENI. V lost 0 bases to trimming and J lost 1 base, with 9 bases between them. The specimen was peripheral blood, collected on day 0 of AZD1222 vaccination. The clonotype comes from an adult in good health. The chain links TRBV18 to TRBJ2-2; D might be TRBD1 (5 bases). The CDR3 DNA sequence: TGTGCCAGCTCACCACCGGGAAGGGGGAACACCGGGGAGCTGTTTTTT. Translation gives CASSPPGRGNTGELFF.